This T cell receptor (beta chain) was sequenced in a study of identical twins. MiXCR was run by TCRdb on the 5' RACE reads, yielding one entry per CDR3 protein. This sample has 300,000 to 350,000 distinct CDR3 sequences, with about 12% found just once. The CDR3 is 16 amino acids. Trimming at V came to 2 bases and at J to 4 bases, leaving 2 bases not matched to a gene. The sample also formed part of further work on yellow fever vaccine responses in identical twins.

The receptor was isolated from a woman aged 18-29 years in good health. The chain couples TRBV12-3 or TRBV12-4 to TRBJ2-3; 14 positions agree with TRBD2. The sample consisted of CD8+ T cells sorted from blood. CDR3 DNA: TGTGCCAGCAGTTTACGGACTAGCGGGGGGCCAGATACGCAGTATTTT. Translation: CASSLRTSGGPDTQYF.